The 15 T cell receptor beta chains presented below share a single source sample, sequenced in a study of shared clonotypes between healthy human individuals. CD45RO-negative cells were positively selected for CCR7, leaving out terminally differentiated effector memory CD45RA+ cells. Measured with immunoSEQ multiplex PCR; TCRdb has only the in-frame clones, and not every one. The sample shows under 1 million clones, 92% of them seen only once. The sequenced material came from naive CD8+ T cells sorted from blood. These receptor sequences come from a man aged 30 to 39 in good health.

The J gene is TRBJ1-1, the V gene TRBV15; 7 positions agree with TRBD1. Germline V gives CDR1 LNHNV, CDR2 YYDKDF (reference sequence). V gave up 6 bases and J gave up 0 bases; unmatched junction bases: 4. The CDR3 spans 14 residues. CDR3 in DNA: TGTGCCACCAGGGGGACAGCCATGAACACTGAAGCTTTCTTT. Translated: CATRGTAMNTEAFF.

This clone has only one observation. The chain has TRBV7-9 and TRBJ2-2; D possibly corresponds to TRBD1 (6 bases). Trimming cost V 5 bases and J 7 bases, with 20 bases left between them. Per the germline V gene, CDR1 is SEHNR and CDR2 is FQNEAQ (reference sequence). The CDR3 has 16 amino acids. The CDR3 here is CASSPPSQGLGGELFF. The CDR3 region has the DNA TGTGCCAGCAGCCCACCTTCCCAGGGGCTGGGCGGGGAGCTGTTTTTT.

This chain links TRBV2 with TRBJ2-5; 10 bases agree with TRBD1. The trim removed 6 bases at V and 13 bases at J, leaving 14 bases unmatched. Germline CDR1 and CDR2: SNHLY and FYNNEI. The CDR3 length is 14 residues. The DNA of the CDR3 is TGTGCCAGCAGCGGGCGGGACAGGGGCAGGTTACTGTACTTC. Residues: CASSGRDRGRLLYF.

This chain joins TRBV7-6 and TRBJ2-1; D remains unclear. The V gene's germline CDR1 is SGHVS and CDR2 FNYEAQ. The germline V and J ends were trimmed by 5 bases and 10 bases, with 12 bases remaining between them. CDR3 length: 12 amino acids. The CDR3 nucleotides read TGTGCCAGCAGCGAAGTACCTGGCGAGCAGTTCTTC. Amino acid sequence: CASSEVPGEQFF.

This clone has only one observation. The CDR3 bases are TGTGCCAGCAGCTTTGACAGGGGGGACGAGCAGTACTTC. Amino acid sequence: CASSFDRGDEQYF. This chain links TRBV9 with TRBJ2-7, with 9 bases fitting TRBD1. The germline gives CDR1 SGDLS, CDR2 YYNGEE. J lost 5 bases, V lost 4 bases, and 4 bases had no gene match. The CDR3 is made up of 13 amino acids. Full variable domain (missing parts from reference TRBV9 and TRBJ2-7): DSGVTQTPKHLITATGQRVTLRCSPRSGDLSVYWYQQSLDQGLQFLIQYYNGEERAKGNILERFSAQQFPDLHSELNLSSLELGDSALYFCASSFDRGDEQYFGPGTRLTVT.

CDR3 coding DNA: TGTGCCAGCCCGACACAGGGCCACCACCGGGACAGGGGTTACTCTGGAAACACCATATATTTT. This gives the protein CASPTQGHHRDRGYSGNTIYF. The V call is TRBV27, the J call TRBJ1-3, with TRBD1 matching 10 bases. The trim removed 8 bases at V and 0 bases at J, leaving 22 bases unmatched. Germline V gives CDR1 MNHEY, CDR2 SMNVEV (reference sequence). CDR3 length: 21 amino acids.

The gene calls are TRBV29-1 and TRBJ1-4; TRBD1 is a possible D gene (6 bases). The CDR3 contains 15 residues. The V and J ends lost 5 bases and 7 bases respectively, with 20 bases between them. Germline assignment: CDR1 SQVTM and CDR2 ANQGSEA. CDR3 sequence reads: CSVHDPGTIGEKLFF. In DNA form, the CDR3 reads TGCAGCGTTCACGATCCCGGGACAATAGGTGAAAAACTGTTTTTT.

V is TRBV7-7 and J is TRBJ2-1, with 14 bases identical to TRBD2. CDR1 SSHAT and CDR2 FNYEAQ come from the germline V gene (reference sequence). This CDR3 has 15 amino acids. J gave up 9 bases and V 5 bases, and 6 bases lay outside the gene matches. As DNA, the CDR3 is TGTGCCAGCAGCGTTGCCGGGACTAGCGGGAGTGAGCAGTTCTTC. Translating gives CASSVAGTSGSEQFF.

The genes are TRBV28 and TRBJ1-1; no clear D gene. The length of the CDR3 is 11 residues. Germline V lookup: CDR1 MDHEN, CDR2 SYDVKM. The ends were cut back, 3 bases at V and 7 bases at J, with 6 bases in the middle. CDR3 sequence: CASSFRDEAFF. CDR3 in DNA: TGTGCCAGCAGTTTCAGAGATGAAGCTTTCTTT. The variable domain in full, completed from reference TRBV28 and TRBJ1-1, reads DVKVTQSSRYLVKRTGEKVFLECVQDMDHENMFWYRQDPGLGLRLIYFSYDVKMKEKGDIPEGYSVSREKKERFSLILESASTNQTSMYLCASSFRDEAFFGQGTRLTVV.

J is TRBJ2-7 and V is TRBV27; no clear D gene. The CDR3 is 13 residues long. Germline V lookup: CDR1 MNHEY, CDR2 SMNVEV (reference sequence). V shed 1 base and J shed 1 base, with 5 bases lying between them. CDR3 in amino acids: CASSLFKSYEQYF. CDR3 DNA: TGTGCCAGCAGTTTATTTAAGTCCTACGAGCAGTACTTC.

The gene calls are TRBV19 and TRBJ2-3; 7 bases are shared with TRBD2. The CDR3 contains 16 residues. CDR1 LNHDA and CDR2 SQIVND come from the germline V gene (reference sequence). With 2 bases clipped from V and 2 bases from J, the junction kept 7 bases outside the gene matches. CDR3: CASSILADTSTDTQYF. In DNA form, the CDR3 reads TGTGCCAGTAGTATACTAGCGGACACTTCCACAGATACGCAGTATTTT.

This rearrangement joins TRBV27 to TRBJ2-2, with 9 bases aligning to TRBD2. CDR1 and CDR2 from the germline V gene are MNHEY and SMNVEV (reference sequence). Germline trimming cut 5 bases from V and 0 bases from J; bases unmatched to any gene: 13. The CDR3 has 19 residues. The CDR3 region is CASSKGSLAGLANTGELFF. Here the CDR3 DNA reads TGTGCCAGCAGTAAAGGGAGTCTAGCGGGGCTCGCGAACACCGGGGAGCTGTTTTTT.

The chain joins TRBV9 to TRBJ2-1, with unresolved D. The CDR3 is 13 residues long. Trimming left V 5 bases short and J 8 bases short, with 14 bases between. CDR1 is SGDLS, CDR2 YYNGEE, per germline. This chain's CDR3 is CASRPPGGDEQFF. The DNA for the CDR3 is TGTGCCAGCAGACCCCCCGGTGGCGATGAGCAGTTCTTC.

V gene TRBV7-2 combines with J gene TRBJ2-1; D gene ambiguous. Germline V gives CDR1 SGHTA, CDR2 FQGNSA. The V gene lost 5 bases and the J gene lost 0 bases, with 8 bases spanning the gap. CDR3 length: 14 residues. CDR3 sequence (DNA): TGTGCCAGCAGCGACCCCCTCTCCTACAATGAGCAGTTCTTC. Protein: CASSDPLSYNEQFF.

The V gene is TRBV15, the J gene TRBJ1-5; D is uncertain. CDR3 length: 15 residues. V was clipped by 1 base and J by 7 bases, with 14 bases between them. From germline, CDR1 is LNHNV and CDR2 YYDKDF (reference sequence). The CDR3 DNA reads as TGTGCCACCAGCAGAGTCCAGGAGGGCGGCCAGCCCCAGCATTTT. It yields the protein CATSRVQEGGQPQHF. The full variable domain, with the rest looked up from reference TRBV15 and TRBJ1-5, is DAMVIQNPRYQVTQFGKPVTLSCSQTLNHNVMYWYQQKSSQAPKLLFHYYDKDFNNEADTPDNFQSRRPNTSFCFLDIRSPGLGDTAMYLCATSRVQEGGQPQHFGDGTRLSIL.